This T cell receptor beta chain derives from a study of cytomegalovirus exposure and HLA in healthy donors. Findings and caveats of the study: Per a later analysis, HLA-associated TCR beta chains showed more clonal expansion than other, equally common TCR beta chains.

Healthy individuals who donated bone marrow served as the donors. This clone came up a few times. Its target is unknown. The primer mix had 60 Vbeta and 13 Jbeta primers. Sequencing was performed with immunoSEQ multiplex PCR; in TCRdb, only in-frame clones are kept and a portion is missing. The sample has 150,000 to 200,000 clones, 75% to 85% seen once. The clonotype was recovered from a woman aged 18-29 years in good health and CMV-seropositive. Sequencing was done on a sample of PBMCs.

The CDR3 spells CASKPGGLEQFF. The CDR3 nucleotides are TGTGCCAGCAAACCGGGGGGGCTTGAGCAGTTCTTC. The chain links TRBV7-2 to TRBJ2-1; 8 bases line up with TRBD2. The CDR3 runs 12 residues. Germline V gene sequence: CDR1 SGHTA, CDR2 FQGNSA. The J segment lost 9 bases and the V segment lost 7 bases, leaving 5 bases of the junction unmatched.